One and the same sample provided the 18 T cell receptor beta chains below, sequenced in a study of blood T cell repertoires in COVID-19. The protocol was immunoSEQ multiplex PCR, while the TCRdb copy is restricted to in-frame clones and leaves out a portion. Among 25,000 to 30,000 clones listed, 83% were seen once. Input material: peripheral blood. The receptors were sampled from a human donor in a cohort sampled during active COVID-19.

This clone showed up just once. V is TRBV5-1 and J is TRBJ2-1, with TRBD2 matching 9 bases. CDR3 length equals 19 residues. Germline loops: CDR1 SGHRS, CDR2 YFSETQ. J gave up 6 bases and V 1 base, and 17 bases lay outside the gene matches. CDR3 DNA sequence: TGCGCCAGCAGCTTGTGGAGGGTAGCGGGGGAAGCCCTTGTCAATGAGCAGTTCTTC. Translation: CASSLWRVAGEALVNEQFF. The whole variable domain, remainder taken from reference TRBV5-1 and TRBJ2-1, is KAGVTQTPRYLIKTRGQQVTLSCSPISGHRSVSWYQQTPGQGLQFLFEYFSETQRNKGNFPGRFSGRQFSNSRSEMNVSTLELGDSALYLCASSLWRVAGEALVNEQFFGPGTRLTVL.

V and J are TRBV5-1 and TRBJ2-3; 7 bases agree with TRBD1. Germline CDR1 and CDR2: SGHRS and YFSETQ. The CDR3 loop spans 14 amino acids. V trimming: 0 bases; J trimming: 7 bases; junction bases outside the gene matches: 5. This CDR3 is CASSLGRQGNTQYF. In nucleotides, the CDR3 is TGCGCCAGCAGCTTGGGCAGACAGGGAAATACGCAGTATTTT.

The genes are TRBV10-3 and TRBJ2-2, with 10 bases identical to TRBD2. The V gene's germline CDR1 is ENHRY and CDR2 SYGVKD. The J segment lost 5 bases and the V segment lost 3 bases, leaving 3 bases of the junction unmatched. This CDR3 has 15 amino acids. The CDR3 coding sequence is TGTGCCATCAGTGAAAGCGGGGGGGAGACCGGGGAGCTGTTTTTT. Its translation: CAISESGGETGELFF.

The chain combines TRBV30 with TRBJ1-2; D uncertain. The CDR3 is 16 residues long. Trimming shortened V by 0 bases and J by 2 bases, and 16 bases separated the two germline ends. CDR1 and CDR2 (germline): GTSNPN, SVGIG (reference sequence). The CDR3 nucleotides are TGTGCCTGGAGTGTACGAGGTAGACGTTTCAACTATGGCTACACCTTC. This translates into CAWSVRGRRFNYGYTF. The full variable domain, rest sourced from reference TRBV30 and TRBJ1-2, is SQTIHQWPATLVQPVGSPLSLECTVEGTSNPNLYWYRQAAGRGLQLLFYSVGIGQISSEVPQNLSASRPQDRQFILSSKKLLLSDSGFYLCAWSVRGRRFNYGYTFGSGTRLTVV.

The gene calls are TRBV4-3 and TRBJ1-4, with 7 nucleotides matching TRBD1. Trimming took 4 bases from V and 7 from J; bases not matched to a gene: 12. In germline, CDR1 is LGHNA, CDR2 YSLEER. The CDR3 consists of 16 residues. The CDR3 spells CASSPEGAGLSEKLFF. The CDR3, as DNA: TGCGCCAGCAGCCCTGAGGGGGCAGGGTTAAGTGAAAAACTGTTTTTT.

J is TRBJ1-2 and V is TRBV10-1; D is ambiguous. The CDR3 is 20 residues long. Germline V gives CDR1 WNHNN, CDR2 SYGVQD (reference sequence). Trimming left V 0 bases short and J 0 bases short, with 23 bases between. The CDR3 DNA is TGCGCCAGCAGTGAGTCAAGGACGGGAGACAACGGAGTTGCTAACTATGGCTACACCTTC. Protein: CASSESRTGDNGVANYGYTF.

This sequence joins TRBV10-1 and TRBJ2-5; D remains ambiguous. The CDR3 runs 15 residues. Germline assignment: CDR1 WNHNN and CDR2 SYGVQD (reference sequence). Trimming removed 5 bases at V and 5 bases at J, with 18 bases between. CDR3 sequence reads: CASSPTQEPKETQYF. The DNA of the CDR3 is TGCGCCAGCAGTCCAACCCAGGAACCCAAGGAGACCCAGTACTTC.

This clone was found a few times. This chain links TRBV7-9 with TRBJ2-7; 8 bases line up with TRBD1. The CDR3 sequence is 15 residues long. V was pared by 5 bases and J by 2 bases, with 8 bases of the junction left unmatched. The germline V gene has CDR1 SEHNR and CDR2 FQNEAQ (reference sequence). The CDR3 spells CASSPRTGPTYEQYF. The CDR3 nucleotides are TGTGCCAGCAGCCCCCGGACAGGGCCGACCTACGAGCAGTACTTC. The full variable domain, its missing parts supplied by reference TRBV7-9 and TRBJ2-7, is DTGVSQNPRHKITKRGQNVTFRCDPISEHNRLYWYRQTLGQGPEFLTYFQNEAQLEKSRLLSDRFSAERPKGSFSTLEIQRTEQGDSAMYLCASSPRTGPTYEQYFGPGTRLTVT.

The chain combines TRBV29-1 with TRBJ2-3; possible D gene TRBD1, 7 bases. Trimming took off 7 bases at V and 4 bases at J, with 21 bases between the two ends. The CDR3 totals 15 residues. The germline V gene encodes CDR1 SQVTM and CDR2 ANQGSEA. The DNA for the CDR3 is TGCAGCGCCCGGAGGGACAGTTTCGGAGCAGATACGCAGTATTTT. Translated, it gives CSARRDSFGADTQYF.

The chain uses TRBV28 and TRBJ1-4; D unclear. CDR1 is MDHEN and CDR2 is SYDVKM in the germline V gene. Trimming pared 1 base from V and 3 bases from J, leaving 9 bases between. The CDR3 runs to 15 residues. The CDR3 DNA follows: TGTGCCAGCAGTTTATCCGGGGTCCCTAATGAAAAACTGTTTTTT. It codes for CASSLSGVPNEKLFF.

This chain uses TRBV5-4 with TRBJ2-2; 12 positions match TRBD2. CDR1 is SGHNT and CDR2 is YYREEE in the germline V gene (reference sequence). V was pared by 4 bases and J by 3 bases, with 4 bases of the junction left unmatched. There are 16 residues in the CDR3. The CDR3 protein is CASSPTSGGHTGELFF. The CDR3 DNA sequence: TGTGCCAGCAGCCCGACTAGCGGGGGCCACACCGGGGAGCTGTTTTTT.

V is TRBV6-5 and J is TRBJ1-5; perhaps TRBD1 as D (6 bases). Germline loops: CDR1 MNHEY, CDR2 SVGAGI. The CDR3 is 14 amino acids. Trimming cost V 4 bases and J 7 bases, with 14 bases left between them. This chain's CDR3 is CASSSTGPRQPQHF. CDR3 DNA: TGTGCCAGCAGTTCGACAGGACCTCGCCAGCCCCAGCATTTT.

The V and J genes are TRBV12-3 or TRBV12-4 and TRBJ2-7; D uncertain. V was clipped by 6 bases and J by 2 bases, with 11 bases between them. The CDR3 totals 13 residues. CDR3 residues: CASSHHGAYEQYF. CDR3 coding DNA: TGTGCCAGCAGCCATCACGGTGCCTACGAGCAGTACTTC.

V usage is TRBV9 and J usage is TRBJ2-7, with D perhaps TRBD2 (6 bases). The CDR3 covers 15 residues. CDR1 and CDR2 from the germline V gene are SGDLS and YYNGEE. V lost 0 bases, J lost 7 bases, and 17 bases lay in between. The CDR3 coding sequence is TGTGCCAGCAGCGTAGCGGGGGATGGGGGTCAAGAGCAGTACTTC. As protein: CASSVAGDGGQEQYF.

In this sample, this clone turned up a few times. This sequence joins TRBV19 and TRBJ1-1, with TRBD1 matching 8 bases. The CDR3 is 14 residues long. The J segment lost 11 bases and the V segment lost 2 bases, leaving 10 bases of the junction unmatched. CDR1 is LNHDA, CDR2 SQIVND, per germline (reference sequence). In nucleotides, the CDR3 is TGTGCCAGTAGTATACCGGACAGGGAGGCACGGGCTTTCTTT. Protein: CASSIPDREARAFF.

The chain has TRBV7-9 and TRBJ1-2; 7 bases are shared with TRBD1. J gave up 2 bases and V 5 bases, and 2 bases lay outside the gene matches. The CDR3 sequence is 13 residues long. Germline V CDR1 and CDR2: SEHNR, FQNEAQ (reference sequence). The CDR3, as DNA: TGTGCCAGCAGCCCGGGACAGAACTATGGCTACACCTTC. It is translated as CASSPGQNYGYTF. Looking up the rest from reference TRBV7-9 and TRBJ1-2 gives the full variable domain: DTGVSQNPRHKITKRGQNVTFRCDPISEHNRLYWYRQTLGQGPEFLTYFQNEAQLEKSRLLSDRFSAERPKGSFSTLEIQRTEQGDSAMYLCASSPGQNYGYTFGSGTRLTVV.

The gene calls are TRBV10-3 and TRBJ2-7; TRBD1 aligns across 7 bases. Germline assignment: CDR1 ENHRY and CDR2 SYGVKD. CDR3 size: 14 residues. V trimming: 3 bases; J trimming: 0 bases; junction bases outside the gene matches: 2. CDR3 in DNA: TGTGCCATCAGTGAAGGGGGCATCTCCTACGAGCAGTACTTC. This translates into CAISEGGISYEQYF.

V and J are TRBV30 and TRBJ2-6; D unclear. From germline, CDR1 is GTSNPN and CDR2 SVGIG (reference sequence). The CDR3 runs to 15 residues. Trimming left V 1 base short and J 0 bases short, with 7 bases between. CDR3 protein: CAWSAQFSGANVLTF. DNA of the CDR3: TGTGCCTGGAGTGCACAGTTCTCTGGGGCCAACGTCCTGACTTTC.